This TCR beta chain was identified in a study of T-cell reconstitution after alpha-beta-depleted transplantation in children. The TCRbeta library incorporated unique molecular identifiers. MiXCR, run by TCRdb on the PCR reads, gives a single entry per CDR3 protein. The top ten hold less than 5% of the sample, which has about 610,000 distinct CDR3 sequences, roughly 10% seen once. This clonotype was observed a few times. After removal of 10 bases from V and 6 bases from J, the junction contained 9 bases not matched to a gene. The CDR3 has 16 residues. Per germline, CDR1 SNHLY and CDR2 FYNNEI. The clonotype comes from a human donor who donated a stem cell graft to a child with acute myeloid leukemia. The gene calls are TRBV2 and TRBJ2-2; TRBD2 matches at 15 bases. The sample consisted of PBMCs from the stem cell graft donor, taken from the stem cell graft. The CDR3 region is CAILGLAGGLAGELFF. CDR3 nucleotides: TGTGCCATCTTGGGACTAGCGGGAGGCCTGGCCGGGGAGCTGTTTTTT.